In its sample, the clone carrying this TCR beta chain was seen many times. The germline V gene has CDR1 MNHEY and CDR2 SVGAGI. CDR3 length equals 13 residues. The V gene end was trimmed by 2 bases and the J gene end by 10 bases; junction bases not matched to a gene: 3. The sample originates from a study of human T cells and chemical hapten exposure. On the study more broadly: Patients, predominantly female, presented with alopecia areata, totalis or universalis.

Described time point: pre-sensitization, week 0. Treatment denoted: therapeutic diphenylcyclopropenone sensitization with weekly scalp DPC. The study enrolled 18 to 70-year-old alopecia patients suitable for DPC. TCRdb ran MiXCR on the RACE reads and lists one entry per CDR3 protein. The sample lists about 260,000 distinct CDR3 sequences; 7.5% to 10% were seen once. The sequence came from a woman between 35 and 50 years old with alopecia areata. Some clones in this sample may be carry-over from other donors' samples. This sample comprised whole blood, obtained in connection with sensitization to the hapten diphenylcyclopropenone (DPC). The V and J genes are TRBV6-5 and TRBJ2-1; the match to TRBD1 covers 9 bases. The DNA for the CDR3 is TGTGCCAGCAGTTACGGAGGACAGGGGGAGCAGTTCTTC. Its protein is CASSYGGQGEQFF.